The 28 T cell receptor beta chains in this list originate from one sample, sequenced in a study of T cells in Graves' hyperthyroidism and ophthalmopathy. The source material, RNA transcripts, was used to amplify TCR beta CDR3 regions. The HTBI primer set was used in a first-round RT-PCR of the TCR CDR3. TCRdb redid the calling of the multiplex PCR reads with MiXCR, one entry per CDR3 protein. The sample has about 400,000 distinct CDR3 sequences, around 15% seen once. Source material: blood. The receptor source for this set is a woman between 18 and 29 years old with Graves' hyperthyroidism.

The table lists this clonotype with many counts. J is TRBJ2-1 and V is TRBV2; D remains ambiguous. Germline assignment: CDR1 SNHLY and CDR2 FYNNEI. The length of the CDR3 is 13 residues. V lost 7 bases and J 5 bases, leaving 12 bases between the germline ends. The CDR3 here is CASTPRPNNEQFF. For the CDR3, the DNA is TGTGCCAGCACTCCGCGCCCAAACAATGAGCAGTTCTTC.

The genes are TRBV6-1 and TRBJ1-1, with D uncertain. CDR3 length: 15 amino acids. The germline V and J ends were trimmed by 6 bases and 1 base, with 15 bases remaining between them. Germline lookup yields CDR1 MNHNS and CDR2 SASEGT. The CDR3 region is CASSPPNRRNTEAFF. The CDR3 nucleotides are TGTGCCAGCAGCCCTCCCAATAGGAGGAACACTGAAGCTTTCTTT.

This clonotype was detected many times. CDR3 amino acids: CASSQQPGTAAMNEQFF. CDR3 DNA sequence: TGCGCCAGCAGCCAACAACCAGGGACAGCCGCTATGAATGAGCAGTTCTTC. This chain joins TRBV4-3 and TRBJ2-1, with 7 bases matching TRBD1. With V trimmed by 2 bases and J by 7 bases, 14 bases remained unmatched. The CDR3 covers 17 residues. In germline, CDR1 is LGHNA, CDR2 YSLEER.

This clonotype showed up just a few times. The chain carries TRBV15 and TRBJ2-1; 9 nucleotides match TRBD2. Germline lookup yields CDR1 LNHNV and CDR2 YYDKDF (reference sequence). The CDR3 totals 16 residues. The V gene end was trimmed by 0 bases and the J gene end by 7 bases; junction bases not matched to a gene: 7. The CDR3 coding sequence is TGTGCCACCAGCAGAGATTCTGGACTAGCGTTTAATGAGCAGTTCTTC. It codes for CATSRDSGLAFNEQFF.

To note about this clonotype: This may be a read error: a much more frequent sequence differs by one nucleotide. The chain carries TRBV5-1 and TRBJ1-1; D is perhaps TRBD1 (6 bases). There are 14 residues in the CDR3. CDR1 SGHRS and CDR2 YFSETQ come from the germline V gene. The V and J ends lost 4 bases and 4 bases respectively, with 14 bases between them. CDR3 in amino acids: CASSTPGAGTEAFF. The CDR3 DNA reads TGCGCCAGCAGCACCCCGGGGGCGGGCACTGAAGCTTTCTTT.

This clonotype has only a few counts. V is TRBV5-1 and J is TRBJ2-1; 7 nucleotides line up with TRBD2. Germline assignment: CDR1 SGHRS and CDR2 YFSETQ. There are 16 residues in the CDR3. V was pared by 4 bases and J by 8 bases, with 15 bases of the junction left unmatched. This chain's CDR3 is CASSPQWTRSSDEQFF. The CDR3 DNA is TGCGCCAGCAGCCCCCAGTGGACTAGGAGTAGTGATGAGCAGTTCTTC. Full variable domain (remainder filled in from reference TRBV5-1 and TRBJ2-1): KAGVTQTPRYLIKTRGQQVTLSCSPISGHRSVSWYQQTPGQGLQFLFEYFSETQRNKGNFPGRFSGRQFSNSRSEMNVSTLELGDSALYLCASSPQWTRSSDEQFFGPGTRLTVL.

V is TRBV7-9 and J is TRBJ1-2; tentative D call: TRBD1 (6 bases). V lost 5 bases and J lost 8, with 18 bases in between. This CDR3 comprises 14 residues. Germline CDR1 and CDR2: SEHNR and FQNEAQ (reference sequence). The CDR3 nucleotides read TGTGCCAGCAGCCCAGAGTTGGGGGGCTGGGGCTACACCTTC. Residues: CASSPELGGWGYTF.

This clonotype was seen repeatedly, ten times or more. The rearrangement links TRBV11-2 to TRBJ2-2; TRBD2 aligns across 9 bases. Germline trimming cut 1 base from V and 5 bases from J; bases unmatched to any gene: 5. The CDR3 sequence is 16 residues long. Germline CDR1 reads SGHAT; CDR2 reads FQNNGV. The CDR3 reads CASSLGASGETGELFF. The CDR3 coding sequence is TGTGCCAGCAGCTTAGGGGCTAGCGGGGAGACCGGGGAGCTGTTTTTT.

The chain joins TRBV7-3 to TRBJ1-4, with D unresolved. Germline lookup yields CDR1 SGHTA and CDR2 FQGTGA. V dropped 3 bases and J dropped 7 bases, with 9 bases sitting between them. The CDR3 contains 13 residues. The CDR3 region has the DNA TGTGCCAGCAGCTTTGGGGTTGGTGAAAAACTGTTTTTT. Translated: CASSFGVGEKLFF.

The genes are TRBV9 and TRBJ1-1; D ambiguous. V lost 7 bases and J 5 bases, leaving 18 bases between the germline ends. The CDR3 covers 14 residues. Germline assignment: CDR1 SGDLS and CDR2 YYNGEE. The CDR3 region is CASSAEPGRTEAFF. DNA of the CDR3: TGTGCCAGCTCGGCCGAGCCTGGACGGACTGAAGCTTTCTTT.

At least ten counts were recorded for this clonotype. The chain employs TRBV2 and TRBJ1-2; 10 nucleotides line up with TRBD1. The CDR3 runs 14 residues. V was pared by 4 bases and J by 2 bases, with 1 base of the junction left unmatched. CDR1 is SNHLY and CDR2 is FYNNEI in the germline V gene. The CDR3 coding sequence is TGTGCCAGCAGTGCGGGACAGGGGAACTATGGCTACACCTTC. This translates into CASSAGQGNYGYTF.

This chain links TRBV11-2 with TRBJ2-7; TRBD2 matches 13 bases. The germline V gene encodes CDR1 SGHAT and CDR2 FQNNGV. Germline trimming cut 0 bases from V and 0 bases from J; bases unmatched to any gene: 11. The CDR3 is 20 residues long. The CDR3, as DNA: TGTGCCAGCAGCTTAGACCTGGGACTAGCGGGACTGCCGGGCTCCTACGAGCAGTACTTC. Translation gives CASSLDLGLAGLPGSYEQYF.

This rearrangement joins TRBV28 to TRBJ2-2; D unclear. Trimming shortened V by 5 bases and J by 2 bases, and 15 bases separated the two germline ends. The length of the CDR3 is 16 residues. Germline CDR1 MDHEN, CDR2 SYDVKM. The CDR3 here is CASSPSRYQNTGELFF. The DNA of the CDR3 is TGTGCCAGCAGTCCTAGTAGGTACCAAAACACCGGGGAGCTGTTTTTT.

This sequence joins TRBV18 and TRBJ2-2; D not certain. Trimming took 3 bases from V and 8 from J, leaving 7 bases between them. The CDR3 spans 12 residues. Per germline, CDR1 KGHSH and CDR2 LQKENI. The CDR3 region has the DNA TGTGCCAGCTCACCTTTCCGTGGGGAGCTGTTTTTT. It is translated as CASSPFRGELFF.

J is TRBJ1-2 and V is TRBV28, with no clear D. The CDR3 totals 12 residues. Germline assignment: CDR1 MDHEN and CDR2 SYDVKM. With 3 bases removed from V and 8 bases from J, the gap between germline ends came to 10 bases. The chain's CDR3 is CASSFRPQGYTF. The DNA of the CDR3 is TGTGCCAGCAGTTTCCGACCCCAAGGCTACACCTTC.

This chain links TRBV4-2 with TRBJ2-3; perhaps TRBD2 as D (6 bases). CDR1 and CDR2 (germline): LGHNA, YNFKEQ. Trimming shortened V by 2 bases and J by 3 bases, and 15 bases separated the two germline ends. CDR3 length: 16 amino acids. Here the CDR3 DNA reads TGTGCCAGCAGCCAACTCGGGGGAAAGAGGACAGATACGCAGTATTTT. Translated, it gives CASSQLGGKRTDTQYF.

In this sample, this clonotype turned up a few times. The chain recombines TRBV19 with TRBJ1-6; D perhaps matches TRBD1 (6 bases). The CDR3 extends over 12 amino acids. V lost 9 bases, J lost 7 bases, and 10 bases lay in between. Germline V gene data show CDR1 as LNHDA and CDR2 as SQIVND (reference sequence). The CDR3 DNA sequence: TGTGCCAGCCAGGGGTCAAATTCACCCCTCCACTTT. It is translated as CASQGSNSPLHF.

This clonotype was recorded many times. The V gene is TRBV20-1, the J gene TRBJ2-7; no reliable D call. In germline, CDR1 is DFQATT, CDR2 SNEGSKA (reference sequence). Trimming left V 3 bases short and J 3 bases short, with 12 bases between. The CDR3 consists of 13 residues. CDR3 region: CSARLADHYEQYF. CDR3 coding DNA: TGCAGTGCTAGGTTGGCGGACCACTACGAGCAGTACTTC.

The V gene is TRBV30, the J gene TRBJ2-1; D gene unclear. The V end was cut by 0 bases, the J end by 14 bases, with 17 bases between. CDR3 length: 13 amino acids. CDR1 is GTSNPN and CDR2 is SVGIG in the germline V gene (reference sequence). The CDR3 spells CAWSVSLRQLEFF. The CDR3 nucleotides read TGTGCCTGGAGTGTATCCCTTCGGCAACTGGAGTTCTTC.

This clonotype has a count of ten or more. CDR3 DNA sequence: TGTGCCAGCAGTTTAGCAGGGGATCCCAACAATGAGCAGTTCTTC. Translating gives CASSLAGDPNNEQFF. The rearrangement links TRBV27 to TRBJ2-1; D is perhaps TRBD1 (6 bases). V was trimmed by 2 bases and J by 5 bases, leaving 13 bases between them. Germline loops: CDR1 MNHEY, CDR2 SMNVEV (reference sequence). The CDR3 has 15 residues.

At least ten counts were recorded for this clonotype. The rearrangement uses TRBV7-3 and TRBJ2-1; D remains unclear. Between the trimmed V and J ends, which lost 2 bases and 2 bases, there was a span of 10 bases. Per germline, CDR1 SGHTA and CDR2 FQGTGA. The CDR3 loop spans 15 amino acids. CDR3: CASSLSKGAYNEQFF. CDR3 nucleotide sequence: TGTGCCAGCAGCTTATCTAAGGGTGCCTACAATGAGCAGTTCTTC.

This clonotype was seen at least ten times. The chain combines TRBV20-1 with TRBJ2-7; D unresolved. The CDR3 loop spans 11 amino acids. Per the germline V gene, CDR1 is DFQATT and CDR2 is SNEGSKA (reference sequence). Trimming removed 3 bases at V and 0 bases at J, with 3 bases between. As DNA, the CDR3 is TGCAGTGCTAGCGACTCCTACGAGCAGTACTTC. This encodes CSASDSYEQYF.

This clonotype was recorded many times. The chain recombines TRBV20-1 with TRBJ2-3, with 7 bases that match TRBD2. V was pared by 3 bases and J by 0 bases, with 6 bases of the junction left unmatched. Germline V gives CDR1 DFQATT, CDR2 SNEGSKA (reference sequence). This CDR3 spans 15 amino acids. The CDR3 loop reads CSARKLAESTDTQYF. The CDR3 DNA reads as TGCAGTGCTAGGAAGCTAGCGGAGAGCACAGATACGCAGTATTTT.

The V and J genes are TRBV9 and TRBJ1-4; 10 bases are a match to TRBD1. Germline CDR1 is SGDLS and CDR2 is YYNGEE. V lost 1 base to trimming and J lost 12 bases; unmatched junction nucleotides: 9. The CDR3 contains 15 residues. The CDR3 region has the DNA TGTGCCAGCAGCGTATGGGACAGGGGAGAAGAGGAACTGTTTTTT. It codes for CASSVWDRGEEELFF.

This clonotype was picked up a small number of times. The rearrangement joins TRBV27 to TRBJ2-1; 7 bases fit TRBD2. Germline V CDR1 and CDR2: MNHEY, SMNVEV (reference sequence). The trim removed 3 bases at V and 6 bases at J, leaving 11 bases unmatched. This CDR3 has 16 residues. The CDR3 is CASSFGGSPGSNEQFF. CDR3 bases: TGTGCCAGCAGTTTCGGGGGGAGCCCGGGGAGCAATGAGCAGTTCTTC.

This clonotype was seen only a few times. In nucleotides, the CDR3 is TGTGCCTGGAGTGTAGCTAGCGAGCAGTTCTTC. Encoded protein: CAWSVASEQFF. V gene TRBV30 combines with J gene TRBJ2-1, with D tentatively TRBD2 (5 bases). In germline, CDR1 is GTSNPN, CDR2 SVGIG (reference sequence). The CDR3 runs 11 residues. Trimming pared 0 bases from V and 10 bases from J, leaving 7 bases between.

In this sample, this clonotype turned up many times. The genes are TRBV20-1 and TRBJ2-7; D gene ambiguous. CDR1 DFQATT and CDR2 SNEGSKA come from the germline V gene (reference sequence). This CDR3 is built from 15 residues. The V gene lost 5 bases and the J gene lost 1 base, with 18 bases spanning the gap. CDR3: CSAHNPIGSSYEQYF. In nucleotides, the CDR3 is TGCAGTGCTCATAACCCGATTGGATCTTCCTACGAGCAGTACTTC.

This clonotype was picked up many times. The chain couples TRBV5-1 to TRBJ1-5; TRBD1 agrees at 9 bases. From germline, CDR1 is SGHRS and CDR2 YFSETQ. This CDR3 is built from 15 residues. V gave up 4 bases and J gave up 4 bases; unmatched junction bases: 6. CDR3 protein: CASSATGTGNQPQHF. The CDR3 bases are TGCGCCAGCAGCGCGACCGGGACAGGGAATCAGCCCCAGCATTTT.